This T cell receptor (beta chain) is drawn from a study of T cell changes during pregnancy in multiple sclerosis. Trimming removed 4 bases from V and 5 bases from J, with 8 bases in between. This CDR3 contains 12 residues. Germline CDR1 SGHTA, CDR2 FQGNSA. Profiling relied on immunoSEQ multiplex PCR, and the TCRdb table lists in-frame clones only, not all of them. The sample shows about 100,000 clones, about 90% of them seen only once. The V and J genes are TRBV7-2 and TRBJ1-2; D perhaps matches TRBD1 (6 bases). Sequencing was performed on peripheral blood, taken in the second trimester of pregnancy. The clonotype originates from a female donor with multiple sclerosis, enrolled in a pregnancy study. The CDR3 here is CASSSTGYGYTF. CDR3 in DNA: TGTGCCAGCAGCTCGACAGGTTATGGCTACACCTTC.